One and the same sample provided the 5 T cell receptor beta chains below, sequenced in a study of T cells after posttransplantation cyclophosphamide. Sequencing was performed with immunoSEQ multiplex PCR; in TCRdb, only in-frame clones are kept and a portion is missing. The sample comprises 15,000 to 20,000 clones, more than 60% of which are singletons, and roughly 29% rests with the top ten. A marrow graft followed busulfan-fludarabine conditioning, with cyclophosphamide on days +3 and +4. This sample comprised CD8+ T cells sorted from PBMCs, obtained roughly 2,000 days after a stem cell transplant with posttransplant cyclophosphamide. All receptors come from a female patient aged 35 to 55 who received an allogeneic stem cell transplant from a related donor, was CMV-positive, and had no GVHD. The graft donor may have given rise to some T cells.

This chain connects TRBV7-2 to TRBJ1-1; no clear D. The CDR3 has 16 amino acids. In germline, CDR1 is SGHTA, CDR2 FQGNSA. Trimming pared 1 base from V and 0 bases from J, leaving 12 bases between. CDR3 in DNA: TGTGCCAGCAGCTTAGAGACGGAGGGTTTGAACACTGAAGCTTTCTTT. Translation gives CASSLETEGLNTEAFF.

This sequence joins TRBV4-3 and TRBJ2-3; 9 bases are shared with TRBD1. CDR3 length: 15 residues. Germline V gene lookup returns CDR1 LGHNA and CDR2 YSLEER. The J segment lost 4 bases and the V segment lost 0 bases, leaving 2 bases of the junction unmatched. CDR3 sequence: CASSQDGTGSDTQYF. In DNA, the CDR3 is TGCGCCAGCAGCCAAGATGGGACAGGGTCAGATACGCAGTATTTT.

The chain recombines TRBV9 with TRBJ2-3; 9 bases are shared with TRBD2. This CDR3 has 16 residues. V lost 0 bases to trimming and J lost 7 bases; unmatched junction nucleotides: 9. CDR1 and CDR2 from the germline V gene are SGDLS and YYNGEE. The CDR3 spells CASSVGGGGAIHTQYF. The CDR3 DNA is TGTGCCAGCAGCGTAGGCGGCGGGGGGGCCATACATACGCAGTATTTT.

This rearrangement joins TRBV6-6 to TRBJ2-3; tentatively, D is TRBD2 (5 bases). V shed 2 bases and J shed 1 base, with 7 bases lying between them. Germline CDR1 MNHNY, CDR2 SVGAGI (reference sequence). The CDR3 has 14 amino acids. DNA for the CDR3: TGTGCCAGCAGTTACGACGGGGGCACAGATACGCAGTATTTT. Protein product: CASSYDGGTDTQYF.

This clone was recorded once. This same CDR3 is encoded by further DNA sequences in the sample. The chain combines TRBV7-9 with TRBJ1-1; D gene ambiguous. The V end was cut by 5 bases, the J end by 0 bases, with 7 bases between. CDR1 is SEHNR and CDR2 is FQNEAQ in the germline V gene (reference sequence). The CDR3 spans 13 residues. In nucleotides, the CDR3 is TGTGCCAGCAGCCCCCAGTTGAACACTGAAGCTTTCTTT. It specifies CASSPQLNTEAFF.